The 11 T cell receptor beta chains given below trace back to one sample, sequenced in a study of shared clonotypes between healthy human individuals. Sequencing used immunoSEQ multiplex PCR; TCRdb keeps in-frame clones, though not all of them. The profile shows about 610,000 clones, about 95% of them singletons. Naive CD8 populations comprised CD45RO-negative cells positively selected for CCR7, excluding terminally differentiated effector memory CD45RA+ cells. Sequencing was carried out using naive CD8+ T cells sorted from blood. Receptor source: a woman in her twenties or thirties in good health.

The genes are TRBV29-1 and TRBJ2-4, with D unclear. This CDR3 is 14 amino acids long. CDR1 is SQVTM, CDR2 ANQGSEA, per germline. V was trimmed by 0 bases and J by 0 bases, leaving 6 bases between them. The CDR3 is CSVEEGLAKNIQYF. CDR3 DNA sequence: TGCAGCGTTGAAGAGGGCTTAGCCAAAAACATTCAGTACTTC.

The chain recombines TRBV10-3 with TRBJ1-5; D is uncertain. Per the germline V gene, CDR1 is ENHRY and CDR2 is SYGVKD. V was shortened by 0 bases and J by 6 bases, with 15 bases between the two germline ends. The CDR3 extends over 16 amino acids. The CDR3 region has the DNA TGTGCCATCAGTGAGTCAAGCTGGGGAGTGACTCAGCCCCAGCATTTT. It yields the protein CAISESSWGVTQPQHF.

The chain links TRBV11-2 to TRBJ1-1; TRBD1 might be the D (6 bases). V was cut by 2 bases and J by 3 bases, with 16 bases left in between. CDR3 size: 16 residues. In germline, CDR1 is SGHAT, CDR2 FQNNGV. The CDR3 here is CASSLFPRGGDTEAFF. DNA of the CDR3: TGTGCCAGCAGCTTATTCCCCAGGGGTGGGGACACTGAAGCTTTCTTT.

The chain carries TRBV20-1 and TRBJ2-3, with 7 nucleotides matching TRBD2. The V gene's germline CDR1 is DFQATT and CDR2 SNEGSKA (reference sequence). Losses at the gene ends were 7 bases for V and 3 bases for J; bases not matched to a gene: 1. The CDR3 contains 11 residues. CDR3 sequence: CSVRETDTQYF. The CDR3 bases are TGCAGTGTGCGGGAGACAGATACGCAGTATTTT.

The chain has TRBV21-1 and TRBJ2-2; whether TRBD1, the table's D call, matches the DNA was not checked. TRBV21-1 is an annotated pseudogene. This CDR3 spans 20 amino acids. The DNA of the CDR3 is TGTGCCAGCAGCAACGGGACAGGGGTCGAACGGGACATAAGAAACGCGGAGCTGTTTTTT. Its translation: CASSNGTGVERDIRNAELFF.

This clone was seen only once. The CDR3 DNA reads as TGTGCCAGCAGTTTGTATTTACCCGACCCAGGTAGCGGCTACGAGCAGTACTTC. Translating gives CASSLYLPDPGSGYEQYF. The gene calls are TRBV28 and TRBJ2-7; possible D gene TRBD2, 6 bases. Trimming removed 3 bases at V and 3 bases at J, with 24 bases between. Germline-derived CDR1 and CDR2 are MDHEN and SYDVKM. This CDR3 is built from 18 residues.

V gene TRBV7-3 combines with J gene TRBJ2-1, with TRBD2 identical over 7 bases. CDR1 and CDR2 (germline): SGHTA, FQGTGA. Germline trimming cut 2 bases from V and 5 bases from J; bases unmatched to any gene: 9. This CDR3 is built from 16 residues. The CDR3 reads CASSLGGREKDNEQFF. The DNA of the CDR3 is TGTGCCAGCAGCTTAGGTGGGCGGGAGAAGGACAATGAGCAGTTCTTC.

V is TRBV5-1 and J is TRBJ2-1; D possibly matches TRBD1 or TRBD2 (5 bases each). The CDR3 extends over 15 amino acids. With 5 bases removed from V and 4 bases from J, the gap between germline ends came to 16 bases. Germline lookup yields CDR1 SGHRS and CDR2 YFSETQ. The CDR3 sequence: CASRGDGPRYNEQFF. The DNA for the CDR3 is TGCGCCAGCAGGGGGGACGGGCCTCGGTACAATGAGCAGTTCTTC.

J is TRBJ2-7 and V is TRBV5-6; TRBD1 aligns across 10 bases. Germline CDR1 reads SGHDT; CDR2 reads YYEEEE. The CDR3 runs to 16 residues. The V and J ends lost 0 bases and 4 bases, in that order; junction bases with no gene match: 7. The CDR3 DNA sequence: TGTGCCAGCAGCTTGGGTCCAGGGACAGGGGCGTACGAGCAGTACTTC. Translation gives CASSLGPGTGAYEQYF.

The gene calls are TRBV11-2 and TRBJ2-7; the match to TRBD1 covers 7 bases. Germline loops: CDR1 SGHAT, CDR2 FQNNGV. Losses at the gene ends were 4 bases for V and 0 bases for J; bases not matched to a gene: 12. CDR3 length equals 17 residues. The CDR3 DNA sequence: TGTGCCAGCAGCTCTGAATGGGGTGGGACAGCCTCCTACGAGCAGTACTTC. Translation: CASSSEWGGTASYEQYF.

The rearrangement uses TRBV7-1 and TRBJ2-5; D not certain. The J call is in doubt because the DNA end fits TRBJ2-7 better. TRBV7-1 is labeled an ORF, and its function is uncertain. The CDR3 has 13 residues. CDR3 sequence: CASSLRPSYEQYF. For the CDR3, the DNA is TGTGCCAGCAGCCTCAGGCCATCTTACGAGCAGTACTTC.